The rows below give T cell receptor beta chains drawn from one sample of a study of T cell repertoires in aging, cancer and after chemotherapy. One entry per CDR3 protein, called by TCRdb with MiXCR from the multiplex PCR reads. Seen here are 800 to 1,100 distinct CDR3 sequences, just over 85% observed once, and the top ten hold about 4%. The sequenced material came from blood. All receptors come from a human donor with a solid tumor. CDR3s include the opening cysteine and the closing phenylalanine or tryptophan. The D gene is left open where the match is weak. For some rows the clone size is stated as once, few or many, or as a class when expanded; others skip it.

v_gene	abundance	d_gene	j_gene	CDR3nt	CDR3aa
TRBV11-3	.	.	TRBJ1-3	TGTGCCAGCAGCTTATACAGCGCCGGAAACACCATATATTTT	CASSLYSAGNTIYF
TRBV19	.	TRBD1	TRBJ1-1	TGTGCCAGTAGTATAACAGGGGGCGCGGTGACTGAAGCTTTCTTT	CASSITGGAVTEAFF
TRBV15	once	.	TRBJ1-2	TGTGCCACCAGCAGAGAGGTCTGGGGCGACTATGGCTACACCTTC	CATSREVWGDYGYTF
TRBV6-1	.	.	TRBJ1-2	TGTGCCAGCAGTGGAGGGTTTGGGTATGGCTACACCTTC	CASSGGFGYGYTF
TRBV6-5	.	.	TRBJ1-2	TGTGCCAGCAGTTACGATGTGTGGACACAGGCTTTTAGCTACACCTTC	CASSYDVWTQAFSYTF
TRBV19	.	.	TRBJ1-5	TGTGCCAGTAGTATCATCCGCGACAATCAGCCCCAGCATTTT	CASSIIRDNQPQHF
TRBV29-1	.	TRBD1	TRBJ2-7	TGCAGCGTTCGGGGCCGATCCGGGACAGGGAACCCCTACGAGCAGTACTTC	CSVRGRSGTGNPYEQYF
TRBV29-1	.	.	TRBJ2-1	TGCAGCGTTGTGGCCATCAATGAGCAGTTCTTC	CSVVAINEQFF
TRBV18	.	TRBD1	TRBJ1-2	TGTGCCAGCTCACAGGACAGGGGGAATGGCTACACCTTC	CASSQDRGNGYTF
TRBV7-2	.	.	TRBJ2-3	TGTGCCAGCAGCTTAGAGAGGCAGGGGAAGGATACGCAGTATTTT	CASSLERQGKDTQYF
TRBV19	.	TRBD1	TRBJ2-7	TGTGCCAGTAGCACCGGGACAGCTAGCTCCTACGAGCAGTACTTC	CASSTGTASSYEQYF
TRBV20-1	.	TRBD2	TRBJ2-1	TGCAGTGTCCGCCTAGCGGGAGGGAGCTACAATGAGCAGTTCTTC	CSVRLAGGSYNEQFF
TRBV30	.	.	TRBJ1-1	TGTGCCTGGAGTGTAAACCGCTTAACTGAAGCTTTCTTT	CAWSVNRLTEAFF
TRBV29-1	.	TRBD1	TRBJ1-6	TGCAGCGTCGGGACAGGGGGTGATTCACCCCTCCACTTT	CSVGTGGDSPLHF
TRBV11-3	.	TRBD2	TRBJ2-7	TGTGCCAGCAGCACCGGGACTAGCGGGACCAGCGCATTGGACGAGCAGTACTTC	CASSTGTSGTSALDEQYF
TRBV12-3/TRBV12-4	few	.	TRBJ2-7	TGTGCCAGCAGTTTAGTTGTTAGGGAGGAGCAGTACTTC	CASSLVVREEQYF
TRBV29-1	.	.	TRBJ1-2	TGCAGCGTTCCGGAGGGGGTCAGGAGCTATGGCTACACCTTC	CSVPEGVRSYGYTF
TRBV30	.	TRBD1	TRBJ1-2	TGTGCCTGGACATCACAGGGGACAAACTATGGCTACACCTTC	CAWTSQGTNYGYTF
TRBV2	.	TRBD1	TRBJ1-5	TGTGCCAGCAGTGAGAGACAGGGAGACCAGCCCCAGCATTTT	CASSERQGDQPQHF
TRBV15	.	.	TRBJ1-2	TGTGCCACCAGCAGAGAATACTATGGCTACACCTTC	CATSREYYGYTF
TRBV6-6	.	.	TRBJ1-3	TGTGCCAGCAGTTACCCGGGATTATCTGGAAACACCATATATTTT	CASSYPGLSGNTIYF
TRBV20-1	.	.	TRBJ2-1	TGCAGTGCTAGTCGACTAGTGGCAGACAATGAGCAGTTCTTC	CSASRLVADNEQFF
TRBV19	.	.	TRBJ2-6	TGTGCCAGTAGTAGCGCAGGGGTAGCGGGGGCCAACGTCCTGACTTTC	CASSSAGVAGANVLTF
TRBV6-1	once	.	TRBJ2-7	TGTGCCAGCAGAGGAGGTCCTAGCCATATCGACGAGCAGTACTTC	CASRGGPSHIDEQYF
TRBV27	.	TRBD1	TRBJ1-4	TGTGCCAGCAAGACAGGGGGATCAGAAAAACTGTTTTTT	CASKTGGSEKLFF
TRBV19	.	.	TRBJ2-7	TGTGCCAGTAGTATACAACTAGCAGCCGCCTACGAGCAGTACTTC	CASSIQLAAAYEQYF